This TCR beta chain appears in the sequencing data of a study of cytomegalovirus exposure and HLA in healthy donors. CDR1 SNHLY and CDR2 FYNNEI come from the germline V gene. Germline trimming cut 6 bases from V and 5 bases from J; bases unmatched to any gene: 5. This CDR3 has 13 amino acids. To note about this clone: Its antigen is unidentified.

Whole-study findings and limits: The authors later linked a missense DCLRE1C variant to TCR beta V- and J-gene trimming.

With 60 Vbeta and 13 Jbeta primers, the PCR was carried out. This table comes from immunoSEQ multiplex PCR, and its TCRdb copy is limited to in-frame clones, with some not included. In the table there are some 130,000 clones, 76% of which are singletons. Sequences were obtained from PBMCs. This sequence originates from a man between 40 and 49 years old in good health and CMV-seronegative. The V call is TRBV2, the J call TRBJ2-7; 9 bases align to TRBD1. The CDR3: CASSRDRVNEQYF. The CDR3 region has the DNA TGTGCCAGCAGCCGGGACAGGGTCAACGAGCAGTACTTC.